The clone carrying this T cell receptor beta chain was detected ten times or more. Its matching antigen is unknown. The read gets to within 3 residues of the CDR3 end, and the germline J gene fills in the rest. These data are taken from a study of T cell clonality in common variable immunodeficiency. Of CVID subjects, under 16 were female and over 25 male, mean age around 36. Both groups were predominantly of Caucasian heritage. This CDR3 is 19 amino acids long. The J segment lost 0 bases and the V segment lost 1 base, leaving 9 bases of the junction unmatched. Germline V gives CDR1 DFQATT, CDR2 SNEGSKA (reference sequence). Profiling relied on immunoSEQ multiplex PCR, and the TCRdb table lists in-frame clones only, not all of them. The sample holds some 19,000 clones, and no clone turns up only once. General study points: Fewer deletions and N-nucleotide insertions were reportedly seen in common variable immunodeficiency TCR beta sequences.

The chain joins TRBV20-1 to TRBJ2-1, with 13 bases identical to TRBD2. Sequences were obtained from peripheral blood mononuclear cells. The sequence was obtained from a human donor with common variable immunodeficiency. This CDR3 reads CSARGTSGSQVHSYNEQFF. CDR3 DNA, as far as it was read: TGCAGTGCTAGAGGGACTAGCGGGAGCCAAGTCCACTCCTACAATGAG.